Listed below are T cell receptor beta chains from one sample, sequenced in a study of shared clonotypes between healthy human individuals. Some clones are missing from TCRdb's copy, which holds only in-frame ones; the method was immunoSEQ multiplex PCR. The sample includes over 2 million clones, around 93% of them seen just once. The sequenced sample was naive CD4+ T cells from PBMCs. These receptors all come from a man aged 18 to 30 in good health. Some clones in this sample may be carry-over from other donors' samples. CDR3s include the opening cysteine and the closing phenylalanine or tryptophan. A D gene is named only where the DNA matches it firmly. Size is stated for part of the rows, as once, few or many counts, or as a class when the clone is expanded.

J gene,D gene,CDR3 length,V gene,clone size,CDR3 DNA,CDR3 protein
TRBJ2-1,TRBD2,15,TRBV28,once,TGTGCCAGCAGCCTCGGGGGGACTAGCGGCAATGAGCAGTTCTTC,CASSLGGTSGNEQFF
TRBJ1-1,NA,13,TRBV4-2,NA,TGTGCCAGCAGCCAAAAAGGGACCACTGAAGCTTTCTTT,CASSQKGTTEAFF
TRBJ2-7,TRBD1,17,TRBV15,NA,TGTGCCACCAGCAGCATAAAAACATTGGACAGGGAGCAAGAGCAGTACTTC,CATSSIKTLDREQEQYF
TRBJ1-1,NA,13,TRBV29-1,few,TGCAGCGTTGGAAAAGGGATGAACACTGAAGCTTTCTTT,CSVGKGMNTEAFF
TRBJ1-3,NA,14,TRBV28,NA,TGTGCCAGCGGGCCGCTGGACTCTGGAAACACCATATATTTT,CASGPLDSGNTIYF
TRBJ2-3,NA,16,TRBV4-2,NA,TGTGCCAGCAGCCAAGAGCCTGGCGGGATCACAGATACGCAGTATTTT,CASSQEPGGITDTQYF
TRBJ1-2,TRBD1,14,TRBV9,NA,TGTGCCAGCAGCGCGGGGACAGGGGGCGATGGCTACACCTTC,CASSAGTGGDGYTF
TRBJ2-7,NA,12,TRBV5-1,NA,TGCGCCAGCAGCTTGACTAGGCGCGAGCAGTACTTC,CASSLTRREQYF
TRBJ2-1,TRBD2,16,TRBV7-3,NA,TGTGCCAGCAGCTTAATGGGACTAGCGGAGAACAATGAGCAGTTCTTC,CASSLMGLAENNEQFF
TRBJ2-5,NA,14,TRBV5-1,NA,TGCGCCAGCAGCTTGGTGCCAGCACAAGAGACCCAGTACTTC,CASSLVPAQETQYF
TRBJ2-5,NA,13,TRBV6-1,NA,TGTGCCAGCAGTGAAAGAAGTTGGGAGACCCAGTACTTC,CASSERSWETQYF
TRBJ1-4,TRBD1,17,TRBV5-8,NA,TGTGCCAGCAGCTTGCGGTATATGGACAGGGTTAGGGAAAAACTGTTTTTT,CASSLRYMDRVREKLFF
TRBJ2-5,TRBD2,16,TRBV2,NA,TGTGCCAGCAGGGGCGGTAGCGGGAGGGCCTGGGAGACCCAGTACTTC,CASRGGSGRAWETQYF
TRBJ2-3,TRBD2,17,TRBV19,NA,TGTGCCAGTAGTATAGTGGGGCTAGCGGACAGCACAGATACGCAGTATTTT,CASSIVGLADSTDTQYF
TRBJ2-1,NA,17,TRBV7-9,NA,TGTGCCAGCAGCGCAATCATTATGCAGGGTGTAACGGATGAGCAGTTCTTC,CASSAIIMQGVTDEQFF
TRBJ2-5,NA,12,TRBV2,NA,TGTGCCAGTAGGCGTTGGGGGGAGACCCAGTACTTC,CASRRWGETQYF
TRBJ2-7,NA,14,TRBV5-1,NA,TGCGCCAGCAGCAAACTCTCCGAAGGCTACGAGCAGTACTTC,CASSKLSEGYEQYF
TRBJ2-7,NA,11,TRBV25-1,NA,TGTGCCAGCAGTTCAGACTACGAGCAGTACTTC,CASSSDYEQYF
TRBJ2-1,NA,14,TRBV5-6,NA,TGTGCCAGCAGCTTGTATCGGGGGGCGCGAGAGCAGTTCTTC,CASSLYRGAREQFF
TRBJ2-7,TRBD2,14,TRBV5-4,NA,TGTGCCAGCAGCTCTCTAGCGGGAGCCTACGAGCAGTACTTC,CASSSLAGAYEQYF
TRBJ2-5,NA,14,TRBV7-6,NA,TGTGCCAGCAGCCTTTGGGGGGCTCAAGAGACCCAGTACTTC,CASSLWGAQETQYF
TRBJ1-5,NA,15,TRBV27,NA,TGTGCCAGCAGTTTATCGGGGAGGGGCCATCAGCCCCAGCATTTT,CASSLSGRGHQPQHF
TRBJ2-1,NA,14,TRBV29-1,NA,TGCAGCGGCGTACCGGGACCCCAAGCCCCTGAGCAGTTCTTC,CSGVPGPQAPEQFF
TRBJ2-2,NA,13,TRBV7-2,NA,TGTGCCAGCAGCTTTTGGGGGAAGGGGGAGCTGTTTTTT,CASSFWGKGELFF
TRBJ1-1,NA,16,TRBV21-1,NA,TGTGCCAGCAGCAAAGGGAAGGGACTTCCGAACACTGAAGCTTTCTTT,CASSKGKGLPNTEAFF
TRBJ2-7,NA,15,TRBV5-4,NA,TGTGCCAGCAGCTCCGGACTAACTACCCTCTACGAGCAGTACTTC,CASSSGLTTLYEQYF
TRBJ2-5,TRBD2,17,TRBV5-1,NA,TGCGCCAGCAGCTTGGGACTAGCGGGAGAGGGTTGGGAGACCCAGTACTTC,CASSLGLAGEGWETQYF
TRBJ1-2,TRBD1,12,TRBV7-9,NA,TGTGCCAGCGCCTCCACAGGGGCTGGCTACACCTTC,CASASTGAGYTF